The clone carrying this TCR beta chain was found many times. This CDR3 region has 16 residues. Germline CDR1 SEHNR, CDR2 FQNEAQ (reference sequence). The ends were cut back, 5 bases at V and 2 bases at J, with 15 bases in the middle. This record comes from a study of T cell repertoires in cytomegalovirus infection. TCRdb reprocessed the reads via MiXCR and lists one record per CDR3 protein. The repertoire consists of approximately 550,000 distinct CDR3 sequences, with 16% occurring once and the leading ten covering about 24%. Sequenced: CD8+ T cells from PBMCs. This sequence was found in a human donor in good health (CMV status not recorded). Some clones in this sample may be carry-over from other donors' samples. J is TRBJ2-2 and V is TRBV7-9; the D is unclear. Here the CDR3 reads CASSPRRGPNTGELFF. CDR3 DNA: TGTGCCAGCAGCCCACGCCGAGGACCAAACACCGGGGAGCTGTTTTTT.